This T cell receptor beta chain was documented in a study of HIV-infected children after antiretroviral therapy interruption. Unique molecular identifiers were included in an RNA-based 3' RACE TCR library. TCRdb re-analysed the 3' RACE reads in MiXCR, keeping a single row per CDR3 protein. The sample has 40,000 to 50,000 distinct CDR3 sequences, around 4.7% seen once. This CDR3 region has 13 residues. Germline values: CDR1 SQVTM, CDR2 ANQGSEA. Germline trimming cut 4 bases from V and 6 bases from J; bases unmatched to any gene: 9. Sample treatment: PENTA 11 planned treatment interruption arm or continuous ART arm.

The sample consisted of CD45RA+ CD4+ T cells from PBMCs, pooled from several time points, taken from a donor given antiretroviral therapy, either interrupted or continuous. The subset is: naive CD4+ CD45RA+ CD45RO- T cells. The chain is built from TRBV29-1 and TRBJ2-7, with TRBD1 matching over 7 bases. The sequence was obtained from a pool of human donors with HIV. CDR3 amino acids: CSVAIQGVSEQYF. The DNA of the CDR3 is TGCAGCGTTGCGATCCAGGGGGTCTCCGAGCAGTACTTC.